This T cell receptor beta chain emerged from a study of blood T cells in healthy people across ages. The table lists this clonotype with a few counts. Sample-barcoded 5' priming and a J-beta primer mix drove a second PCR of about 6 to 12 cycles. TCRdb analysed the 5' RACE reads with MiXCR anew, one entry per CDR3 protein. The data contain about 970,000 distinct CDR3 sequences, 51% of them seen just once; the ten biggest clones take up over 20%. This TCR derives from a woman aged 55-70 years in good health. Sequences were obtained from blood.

In DNA form, the CDR3 reads TGCAGTGCCAGGGGGACTGACCCAGGGGGGGAGCTGTTTTTT. Translating gives CSARGTDPGGELFF. The V and J genes are TRBV20-1 and TRBJ2-2; perhaps TRBD1 as D (7 bases). The CDR3 contains 14 residues. V was trimmed by 6 bases and J by 8 bases, leaving 19 bases between them. CDR1 DFQATT and CDR2 SNEGSKA come from the germline V gene (reference sequence).